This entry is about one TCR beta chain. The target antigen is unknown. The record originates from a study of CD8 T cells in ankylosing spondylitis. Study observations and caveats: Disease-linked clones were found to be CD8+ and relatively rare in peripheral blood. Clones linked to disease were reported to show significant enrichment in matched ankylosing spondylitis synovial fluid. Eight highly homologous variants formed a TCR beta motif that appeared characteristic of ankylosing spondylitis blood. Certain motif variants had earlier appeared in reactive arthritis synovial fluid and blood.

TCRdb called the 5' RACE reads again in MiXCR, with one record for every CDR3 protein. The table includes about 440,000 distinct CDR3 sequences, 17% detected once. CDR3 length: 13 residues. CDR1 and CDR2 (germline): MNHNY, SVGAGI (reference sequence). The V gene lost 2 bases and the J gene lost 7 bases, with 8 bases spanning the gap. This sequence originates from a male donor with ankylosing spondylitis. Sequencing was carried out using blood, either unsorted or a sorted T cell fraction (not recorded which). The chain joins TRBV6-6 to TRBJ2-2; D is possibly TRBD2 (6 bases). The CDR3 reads CASSYRRGGELFF. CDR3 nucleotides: TGTGCCAGCAGTTACCGGAGGGGCGGGGAGCTGTTTTTT.